The 3 T cell receptor beta chains presented below share a single source sample, sequenced in a study of early T cells in non-severe SARS-CoV-2 infection (dated by TCRdb to 2020 to 2022). Library creation used 5' RACE. For sequencing, a NextSeq 500 was employed. The public reads were reanalyzed by TCRdb: fastp trimming at Q25, MiXCR alignment, in-frame beta chains only. Rows are combined by CDR3 protein, so each entry shows the most common genes and DNA. This sample lists some 98,000 distinct CDR3 sequences; approximately 10% were detected once. Approximately 5.4% of the sample comes from the top ten. The sequenced sample consisted of whole blood. Receptor source: an adult who was a healthcare worker with PCR-confirmed SARS-CoV-2 infection or an uninfected control (not recorded which).

This clonotype was recorded a few times. This chain connects TRBV3-1 to TRBJ2-5; a weak D match, TRBD2 (5 bases). This CDR3 comprises 14 residues. In germline, CDR1 is LGHDT, CDR2 YNNKEL (reference sequence). V was clipped by 2 bases and J by 5 bases, with 12 bases between them. CDR3 in DNA: TGTGCCAGCAGCCAAAATCCGGGGTTTGAGACCCAGTACTTC. It encodes CASSQNPGFETQYF.

The gene calls are TRBV6-2 or TRBV6-3 and TRBJ2-3; 8 bases map to TRBD2. Trimming at V came to 6 bases and at J to 2 bases, leaving 16 bases not matched to a gene. The CDR3 has 18 amino acids. In germline, CDR1 is MNHEY, CDR2 SVGEGT. CDR3 residues: CASSSRIREGPLTDTQYF. CDR3 bases: TGTGCCAGCAGCTCCAGGATCCGGGAGGGCCCTCTCACAGATACGCAGTATTTT.

This clonotype showed up many times. This sequence joins TRBV12-3 or TRBV12-4 and TRBJ2-1; either TRBD1 or TRBD2 may supply D (5 bases each). The CDR3 extends over 13 amino acids. V shed 6 bases and J shed 16 bases, with 22 bases lying between them. The CDR3 DNA reads as TGTGCCAGCAGCAAGGTCCCGGGTCTAGGGGACTTCTTC. This sequence encodes CASSKVPGLGDFF.